This T cell receptor beta chain was profiled in a study of early T cells in non-severe SARS-CoV-2 infection. In its sample, this clonotype was seen many times. Its antigen is still unknown. Findings and limits, study-wide: Private and CD4 specificities were missed by VDJdb matching, which favored anti-spike CD8 responses.

Unique molecular identifiers were attached to individual cDNA molecules. TCRdb re-analysed the 5' RACE reads in MiXCR, keeping a single row per CDR3 protein. The table records about 64,000 distinct CDR3 sequences, more than 4% of them present only once. CDR3 length equals 12 residues. From germline, CDR1 is ENHRY and CDR2 SYGVKD. Trimming shortened V by 9 bases and J by 5 bases, and 12 bases separated the two germline ends. The chain carries TRBV10-3 and TRBJ2-3, with D possibly being TRBD2 (7 bases). This TCR derives from an adult who was a healthcare worker with PCR-confirmed SARS-CoV-2 infection or an uninfected control (not recorded which). The sample comprised whole blood. The CDR3 protein is CAMRGGQDTQYF. CDR3 coding DNA: TGTGCCATGAGGGGGGGTCAAGATACGCAGTATTTT.